Listed below are T cell receptor beta chains from one sample, sequenced in a study of Ad26.COV2.S vaccination and SARS-CoV-2 variants. TCRdb's table, derived via immunoSEQ multiplex PCR, lists solely in-frame clones and lacks some. The data show approximately 410,000 clones, 80% to 95% seen once. Sequencing was performed on peripheral blood, taken in a trial of Ad26.COV2.S vaccine versus placebo. The receptor source for this set is a person aged 18-65 years who received the Ad26.COV2.S COVID-19 vaccine or a placebo. Each CDR3 is given without its conserved first and last residue. The order of the fields is J gene, clone size, V gene, CDR3 protein. Clone size, where shown, is once, few, many, or a class for clones that have expanded.

j_gene: TRBJ1-1
abundance: -
v_gene: TRBV7-2
CDR3aa: ASSFQVMNTEAF

j_gene: TRBJ2-5
abundance: once
v_gene: TRBV10-1
CDR3aa: ASSGGHREWVQETQY

j_gene: TRBJ1-1
abundance: -
v_gene: TRBV18
CDR3aa: ASSWGTGGLNTEAF

j_gene: TRBJ1-6
abundance: -
v_gene: TRBV19
CDR3aa: ASRLGQYNSPLH

j_gene: TRBJ2-5
abundance: -
v_gene: TRBV10-3
CDR3aa: AISEHRVQETQY

j_gene: TRBJ2-7
abundance: few
v_gene: TRBV20-1
CDR3aa: SARGPYEQY

j_gene: TRBJ1-1
abundance: -
v_gene: TRBV10-3
CDR3aa: AISDGGWNTEAF

j_gene: TRBJ2-2
abundance: -
v_gene: TRBV5-1
CDR3aa: ASSLVGGAQPGELF

j_gene: TRBJ1-2
abundance: -
v_gene: TRBV5-4
CDR3aa: ASSLGSEGYYGYT

j_gene: TRBJ1-3
abundance: -
v_gene: TRBV10-3
CDR3aa: AISEGLGGNTIY

j_gene: TRBJ2-3
abundance: -
v_gene: TRBV7-2
CDR3aa: ASSLVLGTDTQY

j_gene: TRBJ1-2
abundance: -
v_gene: TRBV7-2
CDR3aa: ASSRTKGLGRYT

j_gene: TRBJ1-2
abundance: -
v_gene: TRBV6-5
CDR3aa: ASSYPGTTNYGYT

j_gene: TRBJ2-2
abundance: -
v_gene: TRBV11-2
CDR3aa: ASSLRDLTGELF

j_gene: TRBJ2-2
abundance: -
v_gene: TRBV4-3
CDR3aa: ASSQDWGLTIDTGELF

j_gene: TRBJ2-3
abundance: -
v_gene: TRBV5-6
CDR3aa: ASSLGGDTRSTDTQY

j_gene: TRBJ2-5
abundance: -
v_gene: TRBV28
CDR3aa: ASRSNVQTQY

j_gene: TRBJ2-2
abundance: -
v_gene: TRBV3-1/TRBV3-2
CDR3aa: ATRQGAGTGELF

j_gene: TRBJ1-2
abundance: -
v_gene: TRBV5-1
CDR3aa: ASSLGPGTPNDYT

j_gene: TRBJ1-4
abundance: once
v_gene: TRBV5-1
CDR3aa: ASSIGTGFNEKLF

j_gene: TRBJ1-1
abundance: -
v_gene: TRBV7-8
CDR3aa: ASSATGLPEAF

j_gene: TRBJ2-5
abundance: -
v_gene: TRBV7-2
CDR3aa: ASSPTGGTQY

j_gene: TRBJ2-2
abundance: -
v_gene: TRBV5-5
CDR3aa: ASSFGVGTGELF